The 7 T cell receptor beta chains listed next were all sequenced from one sample in a study of cytomegalovirus exposure and HLA in healthy donors. The study ran its PCR with 60 Vbeta and 13 Jbeta primers. The method was immunoSEQ multiplex PCR; TCRdb's version includes in-frame clones alone and lacks a portion of them. This sample has about 130,000 clones, with roughly three quarters found just once. The sequenced material came from PBMCs. The receptor source for this set is a man in his forties in good health and CMV-seronegative.

The chain recombines TRBV6-5 with TRBJ1-1; TRBD1 is a possible D gene (5 bases). V lost 5 bases, J lost 0 bases, and 13 bases lay in between. This CDR3 has 15 residues. The germline V gene has CDR1 MNHEY and CDR2 SVGAGI. CDR3: CASSRQKEMNTEAFF. For the CDR3, the DNA is TGTGCCAGCAGTCGACAGAAAGAAATGAACACTGAAGCTTTCTTT.

The table lists this clone with a few counts. This chain uses TRBV25-1 with TRBJ2-1; TRBD1 matches at 7 bases. Looked up from germline, CDR1 is MGHDK and CDR2 is SYGVNS. The CDR3 length is 15 residues. V shed 5 bases and J 3 bases; nucleotides not matched to a gene: 7. The CDR3 bases are TGTGCCAGCAGTCCTCACAGGGGCAACTACAATGAGCAGTTCTTC. Its translation is CASSPHRGNYNEQFF.

The chain is built from TRBV5-1 and TRBJ2-2; D gene unclear. CDR3 length: 15 amino acids. V gave up 0 bases and J gave up 2 bases, with 8 bases separating them. CDR1 SGHRS and CDR2 YFSETQ come from the germline V gene. CDR3 loop: CASSLGYGNTGELFF. The CDR3 DNA is TGCGCCAGCAGCTTGGGGTACGGTAACACCGGGGAGCTGTTTTTT.

Points on this clone: This specimen includes other DNA sequences encoding the same CDR3. V and J are TRBV29-1 and TRBJ1-4, with 7 bases fitting TRBD1. Germline V gene sequence: CDR1 SQVTM, CDR2 ANQGSEA. Trimming took 4 bases from V and 5 from J; bases not matched to a gene: 4. The CDR3 is 13 amino acids. CDR3 residues: CSVGDRANEKLFF. In nucleotides, the CDR3 is TGCAGCGTTGGTGACAGGGCAAATGAAAAACTGTTTTTT.

V gene TRBV30 combines with J gene TRBJ1-2; possibly TRBD1 for D (6 bases). CDR1 and CDR2 from the germline V gene are GTSNPN and SVGIG (reference sequence). This CDR3 has 13 residues. V dropped 3 bases and J dropped 4 bases, with 12 bases sitting between them. Written as DNA, the CDR3 is TGTGCCTGGAGCGCAGGGGCTGTCTATGGCTACACCTTC. It codes for CAWSAGAVYGYTF.

This rearrangement joins TRBV6-5 to TRBJ2-7; a possible D gene is TRBD2 (6 bases). Germline V CDR1 and CDR2: MNHEY, SVGAGI. The CDR3 consists of 16 residues. V was clipped by 0 bases and J by 2 bases, with 14 bases between them. CDR3 nucleotides: TGTGCCAGCAGTTACTCGAGGGCGGGACCAGCCTACGAGCAGTACTTC. This encodes CASSYSRAGPAYEQYF.

This clone was recorded a few times. The J gene is TRBJ2-7, the V gene TRBV5-1; 7 bases are a match to TRBD2. The CDR3 totals 14 residues. Germline CDR1 is SGHRS and CDR2 is YFSETQ. J lost 4 bases, V lost 1 base, and 5 bases had no gene match. CDR3: CASSLSLADYEQYF. The CDR3 DNA reads TGCGCCAGCAGCTTGTCGCTAGCGGATTACGAGCAGTACTTC. The whole variable domain, filled in from reference TRBV5-1 and TRBJ2-7, reads KAGVTQTPRYLIKTRGQQVTLSCSPISGHRSVSWYQQTPGQGLQFLFEYFSETQRNKGNFPGRFSGRQFSNSRSEMNVSTLELGDSALYLCASSLSLADYEQYFGPGTRLTVT.